The 4 T cell receptor beta chains given below trace back to one sample, sequenced in a study of CD8 T cells in ankylosing spondylitis. General observations from the study: Ankylosing spondylitis blood appeared to carry a characteristic TCR beta motif of several highly homologous variants.

One entry per CDR3 protein results from TCRdb running MiXCR on the 5' RACE reads. The sample lists fewer than 450,000 distinct CDR3 sequences, under 20% occurring once. What these receptors recognize is not known. The sample consisted of blood, either unsorted or a sorted T cell fraction (not recorded which). The receptors here all came from a male donor with ankylosing spondylitis.

The chain combines TRBV5-1 with TRBJ1-2; 8 positions agree with TRBD1. The CDR3 contains 16 residues. Germline lookup yields CDR1 SGHRS and CDR2 YFSETQ. The V and J ends lost 5 bases and 4 bases, in that order; junction bases with no gene match: 13. CDR3 in amino acids: CASRVQPTGGSYGYTF. The CDR3 nucleotides are TGCGCCAGCAGGGTCCAGCCTACAGGGGGTAGCTATGGCTACACCTTC.

The chain has TRBV6-5 and TRBJ1-3; the D gene is possibly TRBD1 (5 bases). V dropped 2 bases and J dropped 0 bases, with 5 bases sitting between them. CDR3 size: 14 residues. The germline V gene has CDR1 MNHEY and CDR2 SVGAGI. CDR3 nucleotide sequence: TGTGCCAGCAGTTACGGGACCTCTGGAAACACCATATATTTT. This translates into CASSYGTSGNTIYF.

To note about this clonotype: One junction end disagrees with the germline gene, perhaps due to a read error. The chain couples TRBV2 to TRBJ2-1, with D possibly being TRBD1 or TRBD2 (5 bases each). This CDR3 comprises 12 residues. Per germline, CDR1 SNHLY and CDR2 FYNNEI. Here the CDR3 DNA reads TGTGCCAGCACCTTAATAGAGGGGTATCGGCTCTTC. Its translation: CASTLIEGYRLF.

The chain has TRBV18 and TRBJ1-4; D gene unclear. Germline assignment: CDR1 KGHSH and CDR2 LQKENI. The CDR3 sequence is 14 residues long. V was pared by 2 bases and J by 8 bases, with 12 bases between. In DNA form, the CDR3 reads TGTGCCAGCTCACCATTAGGACGGATGGAAAAACTGTTTTTT. Its translation is CASSPLGRMEKLFF.